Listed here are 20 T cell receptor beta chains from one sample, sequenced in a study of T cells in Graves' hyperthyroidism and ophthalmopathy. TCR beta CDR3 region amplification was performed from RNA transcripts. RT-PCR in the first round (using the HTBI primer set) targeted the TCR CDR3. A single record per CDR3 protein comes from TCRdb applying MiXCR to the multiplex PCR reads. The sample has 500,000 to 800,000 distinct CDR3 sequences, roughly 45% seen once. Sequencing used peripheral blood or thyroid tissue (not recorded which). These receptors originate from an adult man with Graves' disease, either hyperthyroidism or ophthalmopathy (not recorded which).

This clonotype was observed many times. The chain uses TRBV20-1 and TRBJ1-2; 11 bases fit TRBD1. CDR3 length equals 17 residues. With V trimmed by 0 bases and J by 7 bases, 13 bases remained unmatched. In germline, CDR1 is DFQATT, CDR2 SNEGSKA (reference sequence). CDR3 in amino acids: CSARDIRGTGGTGGYTF. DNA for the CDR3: TGCAGTGCTAGAGATATTCGCGGGACAGGGGGAACAGGTGGCTACACCTTC.

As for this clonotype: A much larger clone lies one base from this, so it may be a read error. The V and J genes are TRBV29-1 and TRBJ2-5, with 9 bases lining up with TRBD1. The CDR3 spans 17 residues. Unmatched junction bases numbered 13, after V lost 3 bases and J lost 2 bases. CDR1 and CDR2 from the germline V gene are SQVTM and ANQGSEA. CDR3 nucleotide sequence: TGCAGCGTTGAGGGGGGGACAGGGTTGCTTCGGCAAGAGACCCAGTACTTC. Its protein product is CSVEGGTGLLRQETQYF.

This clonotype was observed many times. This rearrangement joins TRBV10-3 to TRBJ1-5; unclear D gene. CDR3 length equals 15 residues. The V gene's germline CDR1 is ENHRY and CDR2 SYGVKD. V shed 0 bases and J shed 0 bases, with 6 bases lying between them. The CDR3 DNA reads TGTGCCATCAGTGAGTCCTCCGTTAGCAATCAGCCCCAGCATTTT. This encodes CAISESSVSNQPQHF.

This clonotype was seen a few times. The CDR3 reads CASSPLAVYQETQYF. The CDR3 DNA is TGTGCCAGCAGCCCCTTAGCGGTTTACCAAGAGACCCAGTACTTC. The chain employs TRBV7-8 and TRBJ2-5; a weak D match, TRBD2 (6 bases). CDR3 size: 15 residues. Germline V CDR1 and CDR2: SGHVS, FQNEAQ. V gave up 5 bases and J gave up 0 bases, with 13 bases separating them.

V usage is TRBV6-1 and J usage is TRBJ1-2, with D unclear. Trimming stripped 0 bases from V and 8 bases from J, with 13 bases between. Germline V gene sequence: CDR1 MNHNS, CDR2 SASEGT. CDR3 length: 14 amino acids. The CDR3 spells CASSEAVGREGYTF. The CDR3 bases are TGTGCCAGCAGTGAAGCAGTAGGGAGGGAAGGCTACACCTTC.

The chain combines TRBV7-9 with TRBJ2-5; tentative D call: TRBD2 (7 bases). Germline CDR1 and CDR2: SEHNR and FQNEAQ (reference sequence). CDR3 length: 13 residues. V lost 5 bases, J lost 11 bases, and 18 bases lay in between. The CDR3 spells CASSQGGEEGQYF. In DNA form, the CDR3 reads TGTGCCAGCAGCCAAGGGGGGGAGGAGGGTCAGTACTTC.

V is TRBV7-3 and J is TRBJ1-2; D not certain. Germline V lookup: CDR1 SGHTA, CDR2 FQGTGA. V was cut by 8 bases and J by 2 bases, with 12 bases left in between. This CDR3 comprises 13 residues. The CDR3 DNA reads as TGTGCCAGCGTTCCCCACCCGAACTATGGCTACACCTTC. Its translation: CASVPHPNYGYTF.

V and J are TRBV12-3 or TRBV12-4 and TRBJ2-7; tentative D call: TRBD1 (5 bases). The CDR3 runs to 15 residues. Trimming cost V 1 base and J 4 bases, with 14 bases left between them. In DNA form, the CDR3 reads TGTGCCAGCAGTTTAGGTCCTGGGGCAGGTTACGAGCAGTACTTC. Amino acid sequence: CASSLGPGAGYEQYF.

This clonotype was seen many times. The CDR3: CSARADTGYNSPLHF. The CDR3 DNA sequence: TGCAGTGCTAGAGCGGACACAGGCTATAATTCACCCCTCCACTTT. The genes are TRBV20-1 and TRBJ1-6; possibly TRBD1 for D (5 bases). Trimming took off 1 base at V and 3 bases at J, with 10 bases between the two ends. The V gene's germline CDR1 is DFQATT and CDR2 SNEGSKA (reference sequence). The CDR3 covers 15 residues.

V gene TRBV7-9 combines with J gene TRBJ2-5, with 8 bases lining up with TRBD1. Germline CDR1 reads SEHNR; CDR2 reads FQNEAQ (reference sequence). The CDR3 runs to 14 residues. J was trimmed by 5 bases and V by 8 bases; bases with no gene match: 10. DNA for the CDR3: TGTGCCAGCGACAGGGGCAGGGAGGACGAGACCCAGTACTTC. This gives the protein CASDRGREDETQYF.

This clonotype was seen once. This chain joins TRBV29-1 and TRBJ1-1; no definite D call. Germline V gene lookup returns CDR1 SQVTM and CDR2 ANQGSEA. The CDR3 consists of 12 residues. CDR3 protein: CSPTSMNTEAFF. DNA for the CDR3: TGCAGTCCTACCTCCATGAACACTGAAGCTTTCTTT.

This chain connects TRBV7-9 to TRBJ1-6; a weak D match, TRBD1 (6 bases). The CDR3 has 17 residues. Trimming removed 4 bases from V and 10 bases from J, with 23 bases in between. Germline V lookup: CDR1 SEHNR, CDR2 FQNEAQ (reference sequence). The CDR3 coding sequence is TGTGCCAGCAGCTGCCCAACAGACATGGGGGCTGGATCACCCCTCCACTTT. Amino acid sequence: CASSCPTDMGAGSPLHF.

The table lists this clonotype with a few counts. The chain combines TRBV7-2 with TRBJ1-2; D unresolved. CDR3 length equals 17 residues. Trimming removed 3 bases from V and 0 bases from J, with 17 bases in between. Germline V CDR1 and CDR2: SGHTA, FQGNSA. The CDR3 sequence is CASSLAGSGRANYGYTF. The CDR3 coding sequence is TGTGCCAGCAGCTTGGCCGGCAGTGGCCGAGCTAACTATGGCTACACCTTC.

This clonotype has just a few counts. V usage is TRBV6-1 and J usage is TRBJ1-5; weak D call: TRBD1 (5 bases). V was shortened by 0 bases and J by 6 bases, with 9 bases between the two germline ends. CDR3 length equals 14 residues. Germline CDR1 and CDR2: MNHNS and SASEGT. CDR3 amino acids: CASSEALGAQPQHF. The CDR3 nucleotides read TGTGCCAGCAGTGAAGCGCTTGGGGCTCAGCCCCAGCATTTT.

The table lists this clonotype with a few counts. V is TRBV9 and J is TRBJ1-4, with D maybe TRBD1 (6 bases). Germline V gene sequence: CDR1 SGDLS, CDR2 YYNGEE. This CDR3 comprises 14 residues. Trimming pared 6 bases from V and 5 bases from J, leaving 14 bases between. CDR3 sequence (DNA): TGTGCCAGCAACGCAGCCGGACAGAATGAAAAACTGTTTTTT. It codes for CASNAAGQNEKLFF. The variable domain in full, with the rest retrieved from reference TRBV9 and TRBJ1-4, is DSGVTQTPKHLITATGQRVTLRCSPRSGDLSVYWYQQSLDQGLQFLIQYYNGEERAKGNILERFSAQQFPDLHSELNLSSLELGDSALYFCASNAAGQNEKLFFGSGTQLSVL.

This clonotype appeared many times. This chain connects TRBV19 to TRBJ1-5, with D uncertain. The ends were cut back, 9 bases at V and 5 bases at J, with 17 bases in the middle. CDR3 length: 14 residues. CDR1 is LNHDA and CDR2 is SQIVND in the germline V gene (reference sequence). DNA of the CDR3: TGTGCCAGCCACGTGCTACATCGCGATCAGCCCCAGCATTTT. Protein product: CASHVLHRDQPQHF.

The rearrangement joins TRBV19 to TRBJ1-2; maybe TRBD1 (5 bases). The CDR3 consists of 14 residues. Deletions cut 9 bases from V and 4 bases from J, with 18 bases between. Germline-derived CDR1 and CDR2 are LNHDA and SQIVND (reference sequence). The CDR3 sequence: CASRSQTDVYGYTF. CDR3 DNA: TGTGCCAGCAGATCTCAGACAGATGTCTATGGCTACACCTTC.

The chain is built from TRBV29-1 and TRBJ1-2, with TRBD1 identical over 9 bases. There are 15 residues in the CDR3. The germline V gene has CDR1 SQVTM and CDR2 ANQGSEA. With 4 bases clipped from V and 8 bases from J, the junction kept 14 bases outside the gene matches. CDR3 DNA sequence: TGCAGCGTTGGCGATGACAGGGACAGGGATCGAGGCTACACCTTC. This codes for CSVGDDRDRDRGYTF.

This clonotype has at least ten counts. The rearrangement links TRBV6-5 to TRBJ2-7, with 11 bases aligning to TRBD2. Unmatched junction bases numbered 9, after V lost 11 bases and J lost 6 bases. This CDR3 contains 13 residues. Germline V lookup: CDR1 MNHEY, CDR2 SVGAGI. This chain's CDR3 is CAAGRLAGSEQYF. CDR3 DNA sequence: TGTGCCGCCGGCAGACTAGCGGGAAGCGAGCAGTACTTC.

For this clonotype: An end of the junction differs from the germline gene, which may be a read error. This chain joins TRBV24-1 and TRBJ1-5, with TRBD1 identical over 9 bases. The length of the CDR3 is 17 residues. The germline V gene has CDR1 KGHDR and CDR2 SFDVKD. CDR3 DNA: TGTGCCATCAGTGATCCCCGGGACAGGGTTGGCAATCAGCCCCAGCATTTT. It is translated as CAISDPRDRVGNQPQHF.